This is a list of T cell receptor beta chains from one sample in a study of tumor-infiltrating lymphocytes in primary liver carcinoma. TCRdb reprocessed the multiplex PCR reads via MiXCR and lists one record per CDR3 protein. The table has over 100,000 distinct CDR3 sequences, around two thirds seen once. The sequenced sample was tumor-adjacent normal liver tissue. The origin of the receptors is a woman in her sixties with primary liver carcinoma and hepatitis B virus infection. The CDR3 runs from the conserved cysteine through the conserved F or W. Fields, in order: V gene, J gene, CDR3 protein.

>TRBV11-2|TRBJ2-1
CASSYGTSGGYGEQLF
>TRBV29-1|TRBJ2-7
CSVGFEATLCEQYF
>TRBV7-6|TRBJ2-5
CASSLTGPKETQYF
>TRBV5-6|TRBJ2-1
CASKYRLAGGLSHSEQFF
>TRBV18|TRBJ2-5
CTSSPPGLVRETQYF
>TRBV18|TRBJ1-2
CASSPVSFGAATGDGYTF
>TRBV28|TRBJ1-2
CASSLRGWGYTF
>TRBV11-2|TRBJ2-3
CASSMGGGPTDAQYF
>TRBV10-3|TRBJ2-7
CAISESPLRAYEQYF
>TRBV11-2|TRBJ2-1
CASTAGSLNEQFF
>TRBV6-2/TRBV6-3|TRBJ2-2
CVCSFSPSTGELFF
>TRBV11-2|TRBJ1-1
CASSLRVDGEAFF
>TRBV6-1|TRBJ1-5
CASSERAGAGNQPQHF
>TRBV6-5|TRBJ1-1
CASSSGGAQGWTEAFF
>TRBV11-2|TRBJ1-1
CASTRSGNTEAFF
>TRBV11-2|TRBJ2-7
CASSLGGNYEQYF
>TRBV19|TRBJ1-2
CASRLGQEKPNYGYTF
>TRBV12-3/TRBV12-4|TRBJ2-2
CANSFWGGNIGELFF
>TRBV6-1|TRBJ1-2
CASSYFSVSYVVPVIGYGYTF